One T cell receptor (beta chain) is described in this entry. The antigen is undetermined. This sample is drawn from a study of cytomegalovirus exposure and HLA in healthy donors. The donors (healthy individuals) were bone marrow donors. Between the trimmed V and J ends, which lost 3 bases and 3 bases, there was a span of 9 bases. The CDR3 contains 13 residues. Germline assignment: CDR1 SGHAT and CDR2 FQNNGV. PCR amplification relied on 60 Vbeta primers (plus 13 Jbeta primers). Data came from immunoSEQ multiplex PCR; TCRdb stores just in-frame clones and leaves some out. This table lists approximately 58,000 clones. Study outcomes and limitations: Most TCR sequences showed up rarely, but some public TCRs showed up in many donors. A later examination showed that TCR association rates differed by HLA locus, with DRB1 most and HLA-C fewest. An Asian-associated ancestry cluster reportedly showed fewer N-insertions than the roughly 700-donor mean in a later analysis.

This clonotype was obtained from a man aged 18 to 35 in good health and CMV-seropositive. The chain recombines TRBV11-2 with TRBJ2-7; D is ambiguous. The sample comprised PBMCs. The CDR3 region is CASSLSQSYEQYF. CDR3 sequence (DNA): TGTGCCAGCAGCTTGAGCCAAAGCTACGAGCAGTACTTC.